A selection of T cell receptor beta chains follows, all from one sample in a study of beta chain features in type 1 diabetes. Measured with immunoSEQ multiplex PCR; TCRdb has only the in-frame clones, and not every one. The profile covers about 360,000 clones, with around 12% appearing a single time and about 0.01% taken by the ten largest. Sequenced: naive CD4+ T cells from blood. The receptors were sampled from a woman aged 18 to 35 with type 1 diabetes. Each CDR3 is given with its conserved first and last residue. The order of the fields is CDR3 length, D gene, J gene, clone size, V gene, CDR3 protein, CDR3 DNA. A D gene is named only where the DNA matches it firmly. Clone size, where shown, is once, few, many, or a class for clones that have expanded.

14 | TRBD1 | TRBJ1-1 | few | TRBV6-5 | CASSYRTGSTEAFF | TGTGCCAGCAGTTATAGGACAGGGTCCACTGAAGCTTTCTTT
16 | NA | TRBJ1-1 | NA | TRBV5-1 | CASSLLSGQLNTEAFF | TGCGCCAGCAGCTTGCTTTCAGGCCAATTGAACACTGAAGCTTTCTTT
14 | TRBD2 | TRBJ2-5 | NA | TRBV29-1 | CSGLAGGFKETQYF | TGCAGCGGACTAGCGGGGGGTTTTAAAGAGACCCAGTACTTC
15 | NA | TRBJ2-4 | few | TRBV7-9 | CASSLNNGNRNIQYF | TGTGCCAGCAGCTTAAACAACGGAAACAGGAACATTCAGTACTTC
12 | NA | TRBJ1-5 | NA | TRBV28 | CASSWGDQPQHF | TGTGCCAGCAGTTGGGGGGATCAGCCCCAGCATTTT
16 | TRBD1 | TRBJ2-5 | few | TRBV5-1 | CASSLAIDRGRETQYF | TGCGCCAGCAGCTTGGCCATAGACAGGGGGCGGGAGACCCAGTACTTC
14 | NA | TRBJ2-7 | NA | TRBV7-9 | CASSSKRNLYEQYF | TGTGCCAGCAGCTCCAAGCGGAACCTCTACGAGCAGTACTTC
15 | NA | TRBJ2-1 | NA | TRBV4-1 | CASSQDGGTYNEQFF | TGCGCCAGCAGCCAAGATGGGGGGACCTACAATGAGCAGTTCTTC
12 | NA | TRBJ2-7 | few | TRBV25-1 | CASSEDKYEQYF | TGTGCCAGCAGTGAAGACAAGTACGAGCAGTACTTC
16 | NA | TRBJ1-1 | once | TRBV28 | CAGVRRGLPLNTEAFF | TGTGCCGGGGTAAGAAGGGGTTTGCCTCTGAACACTGAAGCTTTCTTT
15 | NA | TRBJ2-1 | few | TRBV5-6 | CASSFGPSSRGEQFF | TGTGCCAGCAGCTTCGGGCCCTCCTCACGGGGTGAGCAGTTCTTC
13 | NA | TRBJ2-3 | few | TRBV19 | CASKVGREDTQYF | TGTGCCAGTAAGGTAGGGCGGGAAGATACGCAGTATTTT
15 | TRBD1 | TRBJ1-4 | NA | TRBV4-3 | CASSQEDRGYEKLFF | TGCGCCAGCAGCCAAGAGGACAGGGGCTATGAAAAACTGTTTTTT
12 | NA | TRBJ2-7 | NA | TRBV28 | CASSLGTYEQYF | TGTGCCAGCAGTTTAGGCACCTACGAGCAGTACTTC
13 | NA | TRBJ2-1 | few | TRBV28 | CASSITSYNEQFF | TGTGCCAGCAGTATTACTAGCTACAATGAGCAGTTCTTC
15 | TRBD1 | TRBJ1-2 | NA | TRBV7-2 | CASSPFDGQGLGYTF | TGTGCCAGCAGCCCGTTTGATGGACAGGGACTCGGCTACACCTTC
11 | NA | TRBJ1-2 | NA | TRBV30 | CAWSTGTSYTF | TGTGCCTGGAGTACAGGGACCAGCTACACCTTC